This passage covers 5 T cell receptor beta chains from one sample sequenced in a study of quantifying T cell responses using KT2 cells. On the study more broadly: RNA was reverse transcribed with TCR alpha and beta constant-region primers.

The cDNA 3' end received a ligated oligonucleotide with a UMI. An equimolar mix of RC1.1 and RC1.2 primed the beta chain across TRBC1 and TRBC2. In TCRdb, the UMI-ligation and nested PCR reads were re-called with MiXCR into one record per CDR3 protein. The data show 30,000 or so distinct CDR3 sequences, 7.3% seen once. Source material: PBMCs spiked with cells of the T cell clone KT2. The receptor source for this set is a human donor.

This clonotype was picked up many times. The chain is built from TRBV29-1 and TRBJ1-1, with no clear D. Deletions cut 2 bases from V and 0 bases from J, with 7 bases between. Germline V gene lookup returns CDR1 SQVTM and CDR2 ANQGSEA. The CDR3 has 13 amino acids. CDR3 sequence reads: CSVESSLNTEAFF. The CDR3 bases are TGCAGCGTTGAAAGTTCCTTGAACACTGAAGCTTTCTTT.

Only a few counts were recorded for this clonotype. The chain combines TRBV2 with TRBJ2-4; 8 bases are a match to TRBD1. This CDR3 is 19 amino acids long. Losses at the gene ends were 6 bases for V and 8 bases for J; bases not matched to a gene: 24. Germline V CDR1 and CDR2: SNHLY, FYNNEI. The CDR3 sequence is CASRQGQGQPLSQRDIQYF. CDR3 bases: TGTGCCAGCAGACAAGGACAGGGCCAGCCCCTAAGCCAAAGGGACATTCAGTACTTC.

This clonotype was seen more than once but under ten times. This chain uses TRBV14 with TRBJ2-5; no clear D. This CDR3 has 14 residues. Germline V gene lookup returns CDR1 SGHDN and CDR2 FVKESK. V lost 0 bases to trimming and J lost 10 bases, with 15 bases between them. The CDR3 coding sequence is TGTGCCAGCAGCCAAGAACTCGACCCCCGGAACCAGTACTTC. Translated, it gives CASSQELDPRNQYF.

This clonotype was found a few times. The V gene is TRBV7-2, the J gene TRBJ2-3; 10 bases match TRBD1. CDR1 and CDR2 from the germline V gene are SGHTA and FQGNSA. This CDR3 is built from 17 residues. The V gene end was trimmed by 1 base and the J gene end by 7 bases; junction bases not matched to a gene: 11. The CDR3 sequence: CASSLGVRQGAGNTQYF. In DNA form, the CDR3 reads TGTGCCAGCAGCTTAGGGGTTCGACAGGGGGCCGGGAATACGCAGTATTTT.

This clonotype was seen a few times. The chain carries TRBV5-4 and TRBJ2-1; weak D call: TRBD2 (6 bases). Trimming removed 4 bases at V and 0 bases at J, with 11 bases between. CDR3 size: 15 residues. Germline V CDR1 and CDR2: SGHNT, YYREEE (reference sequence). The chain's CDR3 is CASSPSAGSYNEQFF. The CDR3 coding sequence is TGTGCCAGCAGCCCTAGCGCGGGCTCCTACAATGAGCAGTTCTTC.